A selection of T cell receptor beta chains follows, all from one sample in a study of T cell repertoires in cytomegalovirus infection. TCRdb used MiXCR to reprocess the reads, holding one entry per CDR3 protein. The sample yields hundreds of thousands of distinct CDR3 sequences, approximately 30% seen once. These receptors' targets are unknown. This specimen consisted of cultured CD8+ T cells from PBMCs, obtained from culture after CMV antigen stimulation. These receptors were taken from a human donor in good health (CMV status not recorded). Some clones in this sample may be carry-over from other donors' samples. Both conserved end residues are part of each CDR3. The order of the fields is CDR3 DNA, CDR3 protein, J gene, clone size, D gene, V gene. The D gene is left open where the match is weak. Some rows mark clone size as missing; the rest say once, few, many or name a class of expanded clone.

DNA: TGTGCCAGCAGCCCCCCGAGGTCGGACCCAAACTATGGCTACACCTTC
CDR3: CASSPPRSDPNYGYTF
J: TRBJ1-2
size: many
D: .
V: TRBV7-8

DNA: TGTGCCAGCAGCCAATTCCGAGTCTCCGGTGAGCAGTTCTTC
CDR3: CASSQFRVSGEQFF
J: TRBJ2-1
size: few
D: .
V: TRBV14

DNA: TGTGCCAGCAGTCGCAGGGTGCCCGGGGAGCTGTTTTTT
CDR3: CASSRRVPGELFF
J: TRBJ2-2
size: .
D: .
V: TRBV6-2/TRBV6-3

DNA: TGTGCCAGCAGCTTAGTCATGGGGCGAACCACTGAAGCTTTCTTT
CDR3: CASSLVMGRTTEAFF
J: TRBJ1-1
size: .
D: .
V: TRBV7-6

DNA: TGTGCTAGTGGTTTTCCACAGGGGGCGTTGAATGAGCAGTTCTTC
CDR3: CASGFPQGALNEQFF
J: TRBJ2-1
size: few
D: TRBD1
V: TRBV12-5

DNA: TGTGCCAGCAGTGACTTAAGCTCTGGGGCCAACGTCCTGACTTTC
CDR3: CASSDLSSGANVLTF
J: TRBJ2-6
size: .
D: .
V: TRBV2

DNA: TGTGCCAGCAGCTTAGACCTGGGGGACTATGGCTACACCTTC
CDR3: CASSLDLGDYGYTF
J: TRBJ1-2
size: few
D: .
V: TRBV7-2

DNA: TGTGCCAGCAGTTACGTCCTAGCTGCTAGCACAGATACGCAGTATTTT
CDR3: CASSYVLAASTDTQYF
J: TRBJ2-3
size: few
D: .
V: TRBV6-2/TRBV6-3

DNA: TGTGCCAGCAGCTTTGGACAGGGGGCAAATACGCAGTATTTT
CDR3: CASSFGQGANTQYF
J: TRBJ2-3
size: few
D: TRBD1
V: TRBV7-6

DNA: TGTGCCAGCAGTCGGACAGGATATAGGGACAATGAGCAGTTCTTC
CDR3: CASSRTGYRDNEQFF
J: TRBJ2-1
size: few
D: TRBD1
V: TRBV6-2/TRBV6-3

DNA: TGTGCCAGCAGCTTAGGTTGGGGGATCTCTGGGGCCAACGTCCTGACTTTC
CDR3: CASSLGWGISGANVLTF
J: TRBJ2-6
size: few
D: .
V: TRBV7-6

DNA: TGCGCCAGCAGCCAAGCGTGGTCAGCAAACACTGAAGCTTTCTTT
CDR3: CASSQAWSANTEAFF
J: TRBJ1-1
size: .
D: .
V: TRBV4-3

DNA: TGTGCCAGCAGCCAAGATGAGGACAGGGAGGAGGTGGCCCTCCACTTT
CDR3: CASSQDEDREEVALHF
J: TRBJ1-6
size: .
D: TRBD1
V: TRBV14

DNA: TGTGCCAGCAGCTTAAAAGGTGGCGGGGGGGGGAAGAATGAGCAGTTCTTC
CDR3: CASSLKGGGGGKNEQFF
J: TRBJ2-1
size: many
D: TRBD2
V: TRBV7-2

DNA: TGTGCCATCAGTGGTCCGACACCTGGGGCGGCGGAGGTACGCACTGAAGCTTTCTTT
CDR3: CAISGPTPGAAEVRTEAFF
J: TRBJ1-1
size: .
D: .
V: TRBV10-3

DNA: TGTGCCAGCAGCCCGAGGGGTCGGGACCCTCAAGAGACCCAGTACTTC
CDR3: CASSPRGRDPQETQYF
J: TRBJ2-5
size: few
D: .
V: TRBV12-3/TRBV12-4

DNA: TGCGCCAGCAGTTACCCTAGCGGGGGGGCTCGGTACAATGAGCAGTTCTTC
CDR3: CASSYPSGGARYNEQFF
J: TRBJ2-1
size: few
D: TRBD2
V: TRBV10-2

DNA: TGTGCCACCAGCCCTCTAGAAACGGGGTCAGAGACCCAGTACTTC
CDR3: CATSPLETGSETQYF
J: TRBJ2-5
size: few
D: .
V: TRBV15

DNA: TGCGCCAGCAGTCAAATGGTGAACACTGAAGCTTTCTTT
CDR3: CASSQMVNTEAFF
J: TRBJ1-1
size: few
D: .
V: TRBV4-3

DNA: TGTGCCAGCAGTGGGCTGGGACTAGCGGGGACCGCCTCCTACAATGAGCAGTTCTTC
CDR3: CASSGLGLAGTASYNEQFF
J: TRBJ2-1
size: .
D: TRBD2
V: TRBV2

DNA: TGTGCCAGCAGCTTCCTTGGGGATGCCCCGGATACGCAGTATTTT
CDR3: CASSFLGDAPDTQYF
J: TRBJ2-3
size: .
D: .
V: TRBV5-4

DNA: TGTGCCAGCGAGGGACAGGGGCACAATGAGCAGTTCTTC
CDR3: CASEGQGHNEQFF
J: TRBJ2-1
size: .
D: TRBD1
V: TRBV6-2/TRBV6-3

DNA: TGTGCCACCAGCAGAGTTGAGGGGAGCACAGATACGCAGTATTTT
CDR3: CATSRVEGSTDTQYF
J: TRBJ2-3
size: .
D: .
V: TRBV15

DNA: TGTGCCAGCAGTCGACCGACAGGGAGGACTGGTCCCTATGGCTACACCTTC
CDR3: CASSRPTGRTGPYGYTF
J: TRBJ1-2
size: few
D: TRBD1
V: TRBV7-9

DNA: TGTGCCAGCAGCTTAGAGTACGGGGGGGAGAACGAAGAGACCCAGTACTTC
CDR3: CASSLEYGGENEETQYF
J: TRBJ2-5
size: many
D: TRBD2
V: TRBV7-6